This T cell receptor beta chain was captured by sequencing in a study of lymphopenia after photon versus proton radiotherapy. General study results and limits: In patients who died, overall survival fell as post-nadir TCR diversity dropped more. Under photons, naive T cells and diversity fell while effector/memory populations rose. Post-nadir diversity loss with photons came from oligoclonal expansion, particularly CD8+ Temra cells. Authors raise, but do not show, better survival with proton therapy.

This clone came up a few times. Its antigen is still unknown. The V end lost 0 bases, the J end lost 5 bases, and 17 bases lay between the germline ends. This CDR3 region has 16 residues. Germline V CDR1 and CDR2: SGHRS, YFSETQ. The data were produced by immunoSEQ multiplex PCR, yet TCRdb's version contains in-frame clones alone and is incomplete. The data contain about 26,000 clones, 75% to 90% of them singletons. This clonotype was sampled from a man in his thirties or forties with gastric cancer. V usage is TRBV5-1 and J usage is TRBJ2-5; possible D gene TRBD1, 6 bases. This specimen consisted of peripheral blood, obtained from a patient treated with photon-based radiotherapy. In nucleotides, the CDR3 is TGCGCCAGCAGCTTGGGTTCGGCAGGGGTACTGGAGACCCAGTACTTC. Its protein product is CASSLGSAGVLETQYF.